A selection of T cell receptor beta chains follows, all from one sample in a study of blood T cell repertoires in COVID-19. The assay was immunoSEQ multiplex PCR, and TCRdb's table has in-frame clones only and misses some. This sample has a few hundred thousand clones; about 88% occur once, and the top ten carry 0.9% to 1.2%. Sequenced: PBMCs or T cells enriched from blood (not recorded which). Every receptor here comes from a woman in her 30s who had recovered from COVID-19. Each CDR3 is given without its conserved first and last residue.

v_call: TRBV6-5
cdr3_aa: ASTPVSYTQY

v_call: TRBV4-2
cdr3_aa: ASSQEGHRGPGTQY

v_call: TRBV11-2
cdr3_aa: ASRPVGGRAF

v_call: TRBV6-6
cdr3_aa: ASSNTGRHGYT

v_call: TRBV25-1
cdr3_aa: ASSEVGADQPQH

v_call: TRBV7-8
cdr3_aa: ASSYTGRTNEKLF

v_call: TRBV5-1
cdr3_aa: ASSSAGVAGELF

v_call: TRBV19
cdr3_aa: ASRQRMNTEAF

v_call: TRBV30
cdr3_aa: AWSVSNTDTQY

v_call: TRBV10-3
cdr3_aa: AISVSDRDGYSPLH

v_call: TRBV7-2
cdr3_aa: ASSLARSNIQY

v_call: TRBV18
cdr3_aa: ASSPLLRQDITNYGYT

v_call: TRBV7-2
cdr3_aa: ASSRTSGQADTQY

v_call: TRBV7-2
cdr3_aa: ASSPGWGLQETQY

v_call: TRBV28
cdr3_aa: ASSFYSENTEAF

v_call: TRBV11-2
cdr3_aa: ASSLVGQGVKNIQY

v_call: TRBV4-3
cdr3_aa: ASSQDSRREVYEQY

v_call: TRBV6-2/TRBV6-3
cdr3_aa: ASSRRGSGDREQF

v_call: TRBV5-4
cdr3_aa: ASSVGTDYGYT

v_call: TRBV10-2
cdr3_aa: ASRNTNSPLH

v_call: TRBV28
cdr3_aa: ASSTGVRNTEAF

v_call: TRBV7-2
cdr3_aa: ASSLVPDINTEAF

v_call: TRBV28
cdr3_aa: ASRQGGTEAF

v_call: TRBV21-1
cdr3_aa: ASTKRQGGQF

v_call: TRBV28
cdr3_aa: ASSRRDFADTQY

v_call: TRBV20-1
cdr3_aa: SASTSGRVTDTQY

v_call: TRBV10-1
cdr3_aa: ATNRGWGNEQF

v_call: TRBV15
cdr3_aa: ATSGWDSPDNSPLH

v_call: TRBV5-1
cdr3_aa: ASSLERVYGYT

v_call: TRBV6-5
cdr3_aa: ASSYVTGVTGELF

v_call: TRBV5-1
cdr3_aa: ASSSDRGREETQY

v_call: TRBV6-5
cdr3_aa: ASSYSAGPNQPQH

v_call: TRBV19
cdr3_aa: ASSTQVTGELF

v_call: TRBV9
cdr3_aa: ASSQGTSYNEQF

v_call: TRBV6-5
cdr3_aa: ASRETTGPTDTQY

v_call: TRBV12-5
cdr3_aa: ASADRGIEAF

v_call: TRBV3-1/TRBV3-2
cdr3_aa: ASSQGGNNSPLH